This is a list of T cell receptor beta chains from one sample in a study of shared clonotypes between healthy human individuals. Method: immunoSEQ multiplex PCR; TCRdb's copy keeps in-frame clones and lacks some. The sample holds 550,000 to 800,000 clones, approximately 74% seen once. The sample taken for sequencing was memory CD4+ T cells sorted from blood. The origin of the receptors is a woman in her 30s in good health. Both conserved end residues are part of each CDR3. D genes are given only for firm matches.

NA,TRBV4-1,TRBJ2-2,CASSQVLYSEAGNTGELFF,TGCGCCAGCAGCCAAGTCCTTTATTCCGAGGCAGGCAACACCGGGGAGCTGTTTTTT
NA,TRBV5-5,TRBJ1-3,CASSLVADSSGNTIYF,TGTGCCAGCAGCTTGGTGGCGGATAGCTCTGGAAACACCATATATTTT
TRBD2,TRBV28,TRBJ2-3,CASSGTSGRTSTDTQYF,TGTGCCAGCAGTGGGACTAGCGGGAGGACTAGCACAGATACGCAGTATTTT
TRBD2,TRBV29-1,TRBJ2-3,CSVGTSGTDTQYF,TGCAGCGTCGGGACTAGCGGCACAGATACGCAGTATTTT
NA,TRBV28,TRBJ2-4,CAILSPRLAKNIQYF,TGTGCCATCCTAAGTCCTAGGCTAGCCAAAAACATTCAGTACTTC
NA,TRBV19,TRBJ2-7,CASSMQESYEQYF,TGTGCCAGTAGTATGCAGGAGAGCTACGAGCAGTACTTC
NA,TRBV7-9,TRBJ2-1,CASTKVNEQFF,TGTGCCAGCACTAAGGTGAATGAGCAGTTCTTC
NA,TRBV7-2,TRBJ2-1,CASSPRGPGNNEQFF,TGTGCCAGCAGCCCGAGAGGTCCGGGAAACAATGAGCAGTTCTTC
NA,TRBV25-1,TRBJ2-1,CASSEARVTYNEQFF,TGTGCCAGCAGTGAGGCCAGGGTAACCTACAATGAGCAGTTCTTC
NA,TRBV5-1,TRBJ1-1,CASSLGTDSLEAFF,TGCGCCAGCAGCTTGGGAACTGACAGTCTCGAAGCTTTCTTT
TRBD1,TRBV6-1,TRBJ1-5,CASSQKGQLGQPQHF,TGTGCCAGCAGTCAAAAGGGACAGCTCGGGCAGCCCCAGCATTTT